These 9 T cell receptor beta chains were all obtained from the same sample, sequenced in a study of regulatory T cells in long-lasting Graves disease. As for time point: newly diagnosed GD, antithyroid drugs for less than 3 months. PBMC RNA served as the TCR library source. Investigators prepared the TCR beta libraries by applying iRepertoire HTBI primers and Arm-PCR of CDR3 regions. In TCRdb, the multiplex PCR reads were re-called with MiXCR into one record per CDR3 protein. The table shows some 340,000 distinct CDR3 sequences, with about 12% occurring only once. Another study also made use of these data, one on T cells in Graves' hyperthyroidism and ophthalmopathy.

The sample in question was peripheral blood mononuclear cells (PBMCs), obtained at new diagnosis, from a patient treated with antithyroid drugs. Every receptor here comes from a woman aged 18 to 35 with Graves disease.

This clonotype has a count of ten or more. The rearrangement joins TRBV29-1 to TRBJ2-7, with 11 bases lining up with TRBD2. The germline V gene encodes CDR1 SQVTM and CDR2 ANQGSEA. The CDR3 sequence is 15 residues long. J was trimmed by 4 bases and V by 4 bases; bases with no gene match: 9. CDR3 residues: CSVGIAGTSGYEQYF. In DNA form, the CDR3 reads TGCAGCGTTGGAATTGCCGGGACTAGCGGTTACGAGCAGTACTTC.

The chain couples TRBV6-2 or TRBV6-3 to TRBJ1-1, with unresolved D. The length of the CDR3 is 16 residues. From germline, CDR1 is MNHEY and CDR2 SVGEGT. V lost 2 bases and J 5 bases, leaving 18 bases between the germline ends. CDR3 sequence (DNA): TGTGCCAGCAGTTACCTCCATCTAGGGTTTAGGACTGAAGCTTTCTTT. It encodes CASSYLHLGFRTEAFF.

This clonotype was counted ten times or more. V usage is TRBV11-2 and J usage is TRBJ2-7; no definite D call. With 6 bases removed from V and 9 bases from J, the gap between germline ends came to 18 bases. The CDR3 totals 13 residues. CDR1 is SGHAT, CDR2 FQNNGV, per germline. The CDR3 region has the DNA TGTGCCAGCAGTGTGGTGAATTACGAGAGGCAGTACTTC. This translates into CASSVVNYERQYF.

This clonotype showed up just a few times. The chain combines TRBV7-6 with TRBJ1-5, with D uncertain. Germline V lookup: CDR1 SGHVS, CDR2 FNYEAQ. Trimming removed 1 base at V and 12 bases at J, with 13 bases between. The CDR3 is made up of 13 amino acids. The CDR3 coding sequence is TGTGCCAGCAGCTTAGACAGTAAGTCGGTCCAGCATTTT. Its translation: CASSLDSKSVQHF.

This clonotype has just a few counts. The CDR3: CSAGDYTEQFF. For the CDR3, the DNA is TGCAGTGCCGGAGACTATACTGAGCAGTTCTTC. The J gene is TRBJ2-1, the V gene TRBV20-1; the D gene is possibly TRBD2 (5 bases). This CDR3 is built from 11 residues. Trimming cost V 6 bases and J 9 bases, with 12 bases left between them. CDR1 and CDR2 from the germline V gene are DFQATT and SNEGSKA (reference sequence).

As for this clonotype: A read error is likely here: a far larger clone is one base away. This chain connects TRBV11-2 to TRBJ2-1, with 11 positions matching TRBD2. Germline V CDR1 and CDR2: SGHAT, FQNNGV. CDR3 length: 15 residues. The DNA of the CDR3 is TGTGCCAGCAGCCCCGGGACTAGCGGATACAATGAGCAGCTCTTC. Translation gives CASSPGTSGYNEQLF.

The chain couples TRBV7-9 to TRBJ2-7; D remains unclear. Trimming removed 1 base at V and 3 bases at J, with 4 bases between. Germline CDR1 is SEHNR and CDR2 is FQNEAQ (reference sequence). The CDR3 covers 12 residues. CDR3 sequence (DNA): TGTGCCAGCAGCTTAGTAATCTACGAGCAGTACTTC. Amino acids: CASSLVIYEQYF.

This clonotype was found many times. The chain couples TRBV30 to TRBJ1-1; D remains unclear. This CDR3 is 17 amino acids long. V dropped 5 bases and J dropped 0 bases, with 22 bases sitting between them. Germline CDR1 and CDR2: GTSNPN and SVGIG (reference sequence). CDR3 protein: CAWAEWTARAMNTEAFF. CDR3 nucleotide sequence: TGTGCCTGGGCGGAGTGGACCGCGAGGGCGATGAACACTGAAGCTTTCTTT. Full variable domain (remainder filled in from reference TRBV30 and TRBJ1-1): SQTIHQWPATLVQPVGSPLSLECTVEGTSNPNLYWYRQAAGRGLQLLFYSVGIGQISSEVPQNLSASRPQDRQFILSSKKLLLSDSGFYLCAWAEWTARAMNTEAFFGQGTRLTVV.

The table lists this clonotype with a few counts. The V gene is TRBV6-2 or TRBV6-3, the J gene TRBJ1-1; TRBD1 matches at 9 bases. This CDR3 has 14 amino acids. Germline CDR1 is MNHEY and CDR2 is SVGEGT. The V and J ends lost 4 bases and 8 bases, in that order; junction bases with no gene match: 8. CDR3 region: CASSFRTGVREAFF. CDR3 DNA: TGTGCCAGCAGTTTTCGGACAGGGGTCCGAGAAGCTTTCTTT.